Below are 30 T cell receptor beta chains sequenced from a single sample in a study of naive and memory T cell subsets (dated by TCRdb to 2016 to 2017). The library came from UMI-ligation and nested PCR. Data came from an Illumina MiSeq. To cover both TRBC1 and TRBC2, the beta constant-region primer consisted of an equimolar mix of two oligonucleotides. Four rounds of PCR, combining the SP2 primer with nested alpha and beta constant-region primers, were used to amplify the ligated cDNA. The public sequencing data were trimmed at Q25 with fastp and processed into clonotypes with MiXCR by TCRdb, which kept only in-frame beta chains. Merged by CDR3 protein, the rows form single entries marked with the most common genes and DNA. The sample table lists around 30,000 distinct CDR3 sequences, 18% of them with a count of one. About 3.4% of the sample is taken by the ten largest. The sample taken for sequencing was effector memory CD4+ T cells from blood. Per the publication, the cell subset or site label means: effector memory, CD45RA- CD27-. Receptors were obtained from a human donor in good health.

Note on this clonotype: Relative to the germline gene, one junction end is altered; a read error may explain this. J is TRBJ2-1 and V is TRBV7-8; TRBD2 might be the D (5 bases). Germline V gene lookup returns CDR1 SGHVS and CDR2 FQNEAQ. The CDR3 loop spans 14 amino acids. Here the CDR3 reads CAIKERSSYSEQFF. For the CDR3, the DNA is TGTGCCATAAAGGAGCGGAGCTCCTACAGTGAGCAGTTCTTC.

This chain uses TRBV13 with TRBJ2-1; TRBD2 aligns across 9 bases. Germline assignment: CDR1 PRHDT and CDR2 FYEKMQ (reference sequence). V shed 6 bases, J shed 6 bases, and the junction held 12 bases outside the gene matches. The CDR3 length is 16 residues. CDR3 nucleotides: TGTGCCAGCAGGCGGGGGGTAGCGGGAGTTGCCAATGAGCAGTTCTTC. Its translation: CASRRGVAGVANEQFF.

This clonotype was seen repeatedly, ten times or more. This rearrangement joins TRBV20-1 to TRBJ2-7; the match to TRBD1 covers 8 bases. V trimming: 5 bases; J trimming: 3 bases; junction bases outside the gene matches: 6. Germline V gives CDR1 DFQATT, CDR2 SNEGSKA (reference sequence). The CDR3 loop spans 13 amino acids. The DNA of the CDR3 is TGCAGTGCTCACCAAACAGGGGGCTACGAGCAGTACTTC. It codes for CSAHQTGGYEQYF.

In its sample, this clonotype was seen a few times. The V gene is TRBV5-1, the J gene TRBJ2-3; D assignment may be TRBD1 or TRBD2 (6 bases each). The CDR3 has 15 residues. Germline V gene data show CDR1 as SGHRS and CDR2 as YFSETQ. Trimming pared 1 base from V and 2 bases from J, leaving 11 bases between. CDR3 in DNA: TGCGCCAGCAGCTTGAGGGGGGTCCACACAGATACGCAGTATTTT. Translating gives CASSLRGVHTDTQYF.

This clonotype has more than one count but fewer than ten. The DNA for the CDR3 is TGTGCCAGCAGTTTACACTCTGGAAACACCATATATTTT. Translated, it gives CASSLHSGNTIYF. The J gene is TRBJ1-3, the V gene TRBV12-3 or TRBV12-4, with D hard to call. The CDR3 length is 13 residues. With 2 bases removed from V and 0 bases from J, the gap between germline ends came to 2 bases.

This clonotype was detected only a few times. This rearrangement joins TRBV20-1 to TRBJ2-5; TRBD2 matches at 10 bases. CDR3 size: 15 residues. Germline-derived CDR1 and CDR2 are DFQATT and SNEGSKA (reference sequence). Losses at the gene ends were 6 bases for V and 3 bases for J; bases not matched to a gene: 10. DNA of the CDR3: TGCAGTGCCCCCCCCAGCGGGAGGGGGGAAGAGACCCAGTACTTC. It is translated as CSAPPSGRGEETQYF.

This clonotype was found a few times. This sequence joins TRBV20-1 and TRBJ1-1; D remains unclear. Germline CDR1 DFQATT, CDR2 SNEGSKA (reference sequence). The CDR3 runs to 14 residues. Trimming pared 4 bases from V and 7 bases from J, leaving 19 bases between. In DNA, the CDR3 is TGCAGTGCTAAGAGATTCGGCGGAGTTTTTGAAGCTTTCTTT. It specifies CSAKRFGGVFEAFF.

The chain links TRBV10-1 to TRBJ2-1, with TRBD1 identical over 9 bases. The germline CDR1 and CDR2 sequences are WNHNN and SYGVQD (reference sequence). J gave up 6 bases and V 5 bases, and 11 bases lay outside the gene matches. The CDR3 extends over 16 amino acids. The CDR3 DNA follows: TGCGCCAGCAGTCAAGACGGGACAGGGCTCGGCAATGAGCAGTTCTTC. This encodes CASSQDGTGLGNEQFF.

This clonotype was picked up many times. The rearrangement links TRBV29-1 to TRBJ1-5; TRBD1 matches at 7 bases. This CDR3 is 12 amino acids long. V lost 4 bases and J lost 10; bases outside the gene matches: 7. Germline-derived CDR1 and CDR2 are SQVTM and ANQGSEA. CDR3 sequence reads: CSVGNRGDPQHF. In DNA form, the CDR3 reads TGCAGCGTTGGAAACAGGGGCGACCCCCAGCATTTT.

The rearrangement links TRBV28 to TRBJ2-1; 9 bases are a match to TRBD2. There are 14 residues in the CDR3. The germline gives CDR1 MDHEN, CDR2 SYDVKM. The junction had 4 bases not matched to a gene; V was cut back by 6 bases and J by 4 bases. The CDR3 coding sequence is TGTGCCAGCAGGGCGGGGGGGGCTTACAATGAGCAGTTCTTC. Translated, it gives CASRAGGAYNEQFF.

This clonotype was seen only a few times. The rearrangement uses TRBV7-2 and TRBJ2-5, with D unresolved. The length of the CDR3 is 15 residues. Trimming shortened V by 3 bases and J by 2 bases, and 13 bases separated the two germline ends. CDR1 and CDR2 (germline): SGHTA, FQGNSA. The CDR3 DNA reads TGTGCCAGCAGCTTTGGCGGAAGGCTTCAAGAGACCCAGTACTTC. The encoded protein is CASSFGGRLQETQYF.

There are a few counts of this clonotype. This rearrangement joins TRBV28 to TRBJ2-4, with unresolved D. CDR1 and CDR2 (germline): MDHEN, SYDVKM. This CDR3 contains 12 residues. Trimming removed 4 bases from V and 7 bases from J, with 8 bases in between. The CDR3 DNA reads TGTGCCAGCAGTTCGTCCTACAACATTCAGTACTTC. It codes for CASSSSYNIQYF.

This chain connects TRBV4-3 to TRBJ1-1, with 12 bases that match TRBD1. V lost 4 bases, J lost 4 bases, and 7 bases stayed unmatched. The CDR3 is made up of 16 amino acids. The germline V gene has CDR1 LGHNA and CDR2 YSLEER. The CDR3 loop is CASSPGTGGASTEAFF. For the CDR3, the DNA is TGCGCCAGCAGCCCTGGGACAGGGGGCGCAAGCACTGAAGCTTTCTTT.

The J gene is TRBJ2-3, the V gene TRBV20-1; D not resolved. Germline CDR1 is DFQATT and CDR2 is SNEGSKA (reference sequence). The CDR3 covers 14 residues. The V gene lost 0 bases and the J gene lost 5 bases, with 12 bases spanning the gap. The CDR3 DNA reads TGCAGTGCTAGAGATGGGTATTTAGGAGATACGCAGTATTTT. Protein: CSARDGYLGDTQYF.

A word on this clonotype: A much larger clone differs by one base, so this may be a read error. The V call is TRBV3-1, the J call TRBJ1-1; D gene ambiguous. Germline V gene sequence: CDR1 LGHDT, CDR2 YNNKEL (reference sequence). The CDR3 has 12 amino acids. The CDR3 sequence is CASSQGGTGASF. The CDR3 DNA reads TGTGCCAGCAGCCAAGGAGGAACTGGAGCTTCCTTT. Full variable domain (missing parts from reference TRBV3-1 and TRBJ1-1): DTAVSQTPKYLVTQMGNDKSIKCEQNLGHDTMYWYKQDSKKFLKIMFSYNNKELIINETVPNRFSPKSPDKAHLNLHINSLELGDSAVYFCASSQGGTGASFGQGTRLTVV.

The chain has TRBV20-1 and TRBJ1-3, with D unclear. Trimming left V 4 bases short and J 4 bases short, with 14 bases between. CDR3 length: 14 residues. Germline V CDR1 and CDR2: DFQATT, SNEGSKA (reference sequence). CDR3 in amino acids: CSANREGMGNTIYF. The CDR3 DNA follows: TGCAGTGCTAATCGGGAGGGTATGGGAAACACCATATATTTT.

This clonotype has ten or more counts. This chain connects TRBV27 to TRBJ1-5; D is possibly TRBD1 (6 bases). The CDR3 extends over 15 amino acids. The germline V and J ends were trimmed by 5 bases and 4 bases, with 15 bases remaining between them. Per germline, CDR1 MNHEY and CDR2 SMNVEV (reference sequence). The CDR3 nucleotides are TGTGCCAGCAGTGAGTTAGGGGGAAGGAATCAGCCCCAGCATTTT. It codes for CASSELGGRNQPQHF.

This clonotype has only a few counts. V is TRBV18 and J is TRBJ2-3; D might be TRBD2 (5 bases). The CDR3 is 15 amino acids. From germline, CDR1 is KGHSH and CDR2 LQKENI. Trimming took off 3 bases at V and 1 base at J, with 11 bases between the two ends. CDR3 in amino acids: CASSPVLEGTDTQYF. The CDR3 region has the DNA TGTGCCAGCTCACCCGTCCTGGAGGGCACAGATACGCAGTATTTT. Together with reference TRBV18 and TRBJ2-3, the CDR3 gives the full variable domain: NAGVMQNPRHLVRRRGQEARLRCSPMKGHSHVYWYRQLPEEGLKFMVYLQKENIIDESGMPKERFSAEFPKEGPSILRIQQVVRGDSAAYFCASSPVLEGTDTQYFGPGTRLTVL.

This clonotype was detected many times. The chain recombines TRBV15 with TRBJ1-5, with D perhaps TRBD1 (5 bases). Per the germline V gene, CDR1 is LNHNV and CDR2 is YYDKDF (reference sequence). V shed 1 base and J shed 6 bases, with 16 bases lying between them. The CDR3 has 16 residues. CDR3 sequence reads: CATSRGGREFGQPQHF. CDR3 nucleotides: TGTGCCACCAGCAGAGGTGGCAGGGAATTTGGTCAGCCCCAGCATTTT.

The chain recombines TRBV11-3 with TRBJ2-5; perhaps TRBD2 as D (7 bases). The CDR3 is 15 residues long. Germline-derived CDR1 and CDR2 are SGHNT and YENEEA. Trimming took off 2 bases at V and 5 bases at J, with 15 bases between the two ends. The CDR3 DNA reads as TGTGCCAGCAGCTTAACGGGGGGCGCAGGGGAGACCCAGTACTTC. It is translated as CASSLTGGAGETQYF.

This clonotype was recorded many times. The chain employs TRBV6-5 and TRBJ2-2; perhaps D is TRBD1 or TRBD2 (5 bases each). The CDR3 runs to 15 residues. The V end was cut by 8 bases, the J end by 0 bases, with 13 bases between. Germline assignment: CDR1 MNHEY and CDR2 SVGAGI. In DNA, the CDR3 is TGTGCCAGCCGGGGCGTCCCGCCGAACACCGGGGAGCTGTTTTTT. Its protein product is CASRGVPPNTGELFF.

This clonotype showed up many times. The chain couples TRBV7-2 to TRBJ2-3; D unresolved. V was pared by 1 base and J by 6 bases, with 14 bases between. The CDR3 has 15 amino acids. The germline CDR1 and CDR2 sequences are SGHTA and FQGNSA. CDR3: CASSLDAQGRDTQYF. In DNA form, the CDR3 reads TGTGCCAGCAGCTTAGATGCCCAAGGAAGGGATACGCAGTATTTT.

This chain uses TRBV6-5 with TRBJ2-1, with TRBD2 matching 8 bases. V was clipped by 8 bases and J by 7 bases; unmatched bases: 13. The CDR3 covers 15 residues. The germline gives CDR1 MNHEY, CDR2 SVGAGI. As DNA, the CDR3 is TGTGCCAGCCAAACCGAGGGGACTAGTGGGAATGAGCAGTTCTTC. Protein: CASQTEGTSGNEQFF.

This clonotype was observed at least ten times. The CDR3 here is CASSEGSIGNTIYF. The CDR3 DNA follows: TGTGCCAGCAGCGAGGGTTCGATTGGAAACACCATATATTTT. This chain joins TRBV28 and TRBJ1-3; D is uncertain. V was shortened by 6 bases and J by 3 bases, with 12 bases between the two germline ends. The CDR3 covers 14 residues. Germline V gene data show CDR1 as MDHEN and CDR2 as SYDVKM.

The sample holds a few counts of this clonotype. The chain employs TRBV6-1 and TRBJ2-7; TRBD2 matches 10 bases. V trimming: 11 bases; J trimming: 3 bases; junction bases outside the gene matches: 7. Germline CDR1 reads MNHNS; CDR2 reads SASEGT. There are 13 residues in the CDR3. CDR3 amino acids: CAGGLAPNYEQYF. CDR3 in DNA: TGTGCCGGGGGACTAGCGCCTAACTACGAGCAGTACTTC.

Here the CDR3 DNA reads TGCGCCAGCAGCGTTAGCGGGAGGGCCACCGGGGAGCTGTTTTTT. Amino acid sequence: CASSVSGRATGELFF. J is TRBJ2-2 and V is TRBV10-2; 11 nucleotides match TRBD2. Germline CDR1 reads WSHSY; CDR2 reads SAAADI. The CDR3 spans 15 residues. The junction had 4 bases not matched to a gene; V was cut back by 6 bases and J by 4 bases.

The sample holds a few counts of this clonotype. This sequence joins TRBV7-2 and TRBJ1-5; 9 nucleotides agree with TRBD1. J lost 5 bases, V lost 0 bases, and 5 bases had no gene match. Germline CDR1 is SGHTA and CDR2 is FQGNSA. The CDR3 is made up of 16 amino acids. The CDR3 bases are TGTGCCAGCAGCTTAGCACAGGGGGCTCCTCATCAGCCCCAGCATTTT. Its translation is CASSLAQGAPHQPQHF. The whole variable domain, remainder taken from reference TRBV7-2 and TRBJ1-5, is GAGVSQSPSNKVTEKGKDVELRCDPISGHTALYWYRQSLGQGLEFLIYFQGNSAPDKSGLPSDRFSAERTGGSVSTLTIQRTQQEDSAVYLCASSLAQGAPHQPQHFGDGTRLSIL.

This clonotype was seen only a few times. The V and J genes are TRBV5-1 and TRBJ2-7, with unresolved D. With 4 bases removed from V and 4 bases from J, the gap between germline ends came to 12 bases. Germline V gene sequence: CDR1 SGHRS, CDR2 YFSETQ. CDR3 length: 13 residues. The DNA of the CDR3 is TGCGCCAGCAGCAAACAACTTAAATACGAGCAGTACTTC. This sequence encodes CASSKQLKYEQYF.

This clonotype was recorded at least ten times. The chain links TRBV19 to TRBJ2-1; 10 nucleotides match TRBD1. V lost 3 bases to trimming and J lost 7 bases; unmatched junction nucleotides: 3. The CDR3 totals 14 residues. Germline loops: CDR1 LNHDA, CDR2 SQIVND (reference sequence). DNA of the CDR3: TGTGCCAGTAGTATTATGGGACAGGGGAATGAGCAGTTCTTC. This codes for CASSIMGQGNEQFF.

In its sample, this clonotype was seen many times. The chain employs TRBV18 and TRBJ2-3; D unresolved. CDR3 length: 15 residues. Germline-derived CDR1 and CDR2 are KGHSH and LQKENI. The V and J ends lost 4 bases and 5 bases respectively, with 16 bases between them. The DNA for the CDR3 is TGTGCCAGCTCACTCGCCCTGTCTCGTCAAGATACGCAGTATTTT. This codes for CASSLALSRQDTQYF. The full variable domain, rest sourced from reference TRBV18 and TRBJ2-3, is NAGVMQNPRHLVRRRGQEARLRCSPMKGHSHVYWYRQLPEEGLKFMVYLQKENIIDESGMPKERFSAEFPKEGPSILRIQQVVRGDSAAYFCASSLALSRQDTQYFGPGTRLTVL.